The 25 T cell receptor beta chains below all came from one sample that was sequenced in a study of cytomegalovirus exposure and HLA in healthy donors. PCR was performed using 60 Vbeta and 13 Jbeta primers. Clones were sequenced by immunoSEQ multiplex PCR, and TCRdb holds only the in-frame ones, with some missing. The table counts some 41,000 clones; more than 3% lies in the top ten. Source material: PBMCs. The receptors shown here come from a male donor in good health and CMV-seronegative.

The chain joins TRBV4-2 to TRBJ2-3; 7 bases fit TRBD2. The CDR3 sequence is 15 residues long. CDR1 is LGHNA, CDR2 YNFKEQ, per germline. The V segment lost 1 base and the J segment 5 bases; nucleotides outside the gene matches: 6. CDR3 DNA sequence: TGTGCCAGCAGCCAAGTGGCGGGGGATAGAGATACGCAGTATTTT. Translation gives CASSQVAGDRDTQYF.

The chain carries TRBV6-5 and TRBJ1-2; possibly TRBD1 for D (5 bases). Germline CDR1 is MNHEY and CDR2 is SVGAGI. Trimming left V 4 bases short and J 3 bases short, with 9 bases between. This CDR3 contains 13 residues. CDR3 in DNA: TGTGCCAGCAGTTCGGAGGGGTACTATGGCTACACCTTC. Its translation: CASSSEGYYGYTF.

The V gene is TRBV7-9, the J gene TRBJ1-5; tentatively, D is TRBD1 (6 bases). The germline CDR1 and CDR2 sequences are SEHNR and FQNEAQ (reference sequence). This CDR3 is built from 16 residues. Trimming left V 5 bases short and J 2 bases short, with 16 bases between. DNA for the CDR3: TGTGCCAGCAGCCCACCGGGGGGGGCCGGCAATCAGCCCCAGCATTTT. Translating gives CASSPPGGAGNQPQHF. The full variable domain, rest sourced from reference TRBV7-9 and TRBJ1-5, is DTGVSQNPRHKITKRGQNVTFRCDPISEHNRLYWYRQTLGQGPEFLTYFQNEAQLEKSRLLSDRFSAERPKGSFSTLEIQRTEQGDSAMYLCASSPPGGAGNQPQHFGDGTRLSIL.

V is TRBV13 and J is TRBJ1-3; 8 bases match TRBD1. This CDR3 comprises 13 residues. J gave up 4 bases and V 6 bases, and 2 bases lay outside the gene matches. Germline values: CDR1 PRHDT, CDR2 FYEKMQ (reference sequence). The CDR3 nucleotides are TGTGCCAGCAGATGGACAGGGGGAAACACCATATATTTT. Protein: CASRWTGGNTIYF.

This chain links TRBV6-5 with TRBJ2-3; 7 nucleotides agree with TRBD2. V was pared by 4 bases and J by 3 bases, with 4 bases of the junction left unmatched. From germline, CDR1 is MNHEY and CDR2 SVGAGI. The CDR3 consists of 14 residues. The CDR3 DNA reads TGTGCCAGCAGTTTGGGCGGGGGTACAGATACGCAGTATTTT. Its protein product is CASSLGGGTDTQYF.

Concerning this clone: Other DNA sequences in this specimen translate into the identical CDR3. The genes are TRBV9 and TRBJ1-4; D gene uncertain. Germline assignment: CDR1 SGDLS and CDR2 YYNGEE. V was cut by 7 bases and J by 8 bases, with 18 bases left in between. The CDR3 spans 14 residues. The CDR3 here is CASGLGGIGEKLFF. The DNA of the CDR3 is TGTGCCAGCGGCTTGGGAGGCATTGGAGAAAAACTGTTTTTT. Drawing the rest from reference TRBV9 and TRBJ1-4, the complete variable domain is DSGVTQTPKHLITATGQRVTLRCSPRSGDLSVYWYQQSLDQGLQFLIQYYNGEERAKGNILERFSAQQFPDLHSELNLSSLELGDSALYFCASGLGGIGEKLFFGSGTQLSVL.

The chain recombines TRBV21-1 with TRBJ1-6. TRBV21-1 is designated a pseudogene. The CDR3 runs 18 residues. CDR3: CASSKDEAAISFNSPLHF. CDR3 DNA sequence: TGTGCCAGCAGCAAAGACGAGGCCGCTATCAGTTTTAATTCACCCCTCCACTTT.

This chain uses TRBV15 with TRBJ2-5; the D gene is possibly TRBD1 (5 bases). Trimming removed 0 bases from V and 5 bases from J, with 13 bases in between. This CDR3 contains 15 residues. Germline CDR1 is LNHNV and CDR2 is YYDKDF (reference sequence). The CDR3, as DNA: TGTGCCACCAGCAGAGATAAGGGGCCCTTGGAGACCCAGTACTTC. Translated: CATSRDKGPLETQYF.

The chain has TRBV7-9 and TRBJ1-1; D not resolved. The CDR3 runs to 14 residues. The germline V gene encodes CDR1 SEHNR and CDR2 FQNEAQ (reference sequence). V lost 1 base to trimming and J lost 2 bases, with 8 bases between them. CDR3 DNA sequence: TGTGCCAGCAGCTTAGTGAGTGCCAACACTGAAGCTTTCTTT. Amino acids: CASSLVSANTEAFF.

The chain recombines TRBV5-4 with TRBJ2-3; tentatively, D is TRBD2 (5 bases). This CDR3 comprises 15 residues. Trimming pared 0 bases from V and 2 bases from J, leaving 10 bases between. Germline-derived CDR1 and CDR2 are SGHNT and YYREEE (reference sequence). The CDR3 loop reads CASSLDGGFTDTQYF. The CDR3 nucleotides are TGTGCCAGCAGCTTGGATGGCGGGTTCACAGATACGCAGTATTTT.

The chain's CDR3 is CASSIDRFYGYTF. CDR3 sequence (DNA): TGTGCCAGTAGTATAGACAGGTTCTATGGCTACACCTTC. The chain combines TRBV19 with TRBJ1-2; no firm D call. The ends were cut back, 0 bases at V and 4 bases at J, with 6 bases in the middle. Germline values: CDR1 LNHDA, CDR2 SQIVND (reference sequence). The CDR3 covers 13 residues.

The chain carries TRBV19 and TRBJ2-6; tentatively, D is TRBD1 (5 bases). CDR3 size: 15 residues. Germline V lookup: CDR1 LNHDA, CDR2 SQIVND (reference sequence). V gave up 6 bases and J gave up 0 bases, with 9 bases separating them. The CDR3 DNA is TGTGCCAGTAGGTCCGACAGCTCTGGGGCCAACGTCCTGACTTTC. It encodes CASRSDSSGANVLTF.

This chain's CDR3 is CASSVLAGQGDTQYF. For the CDR3, the DNA is TGTGCCAGCAGCGTACTAGCGGGGCAAGGCGATACGCAGTATTTT. The rearrangement uses TRBV6-4 and TRBJ2-3; 10 bases align to TRBD2. From germline, CDR1 is MRHNA and CDR2 SNTAGT. The CDR3 consists of 15 residues. Trimming took 6 bases from V and 6 from J; bases not matched to a gene: 9.

DNA of the CDR3: TGTGCCAGCAGATCTGAGGGGGCAACTGAAGCTTTCTTT. Translation: CASRSEGATEAFF. The chain links TRBV6-6 to TRBJ1-1; 7 nucleotides align to TRBD1. Losses at the gene ends were 6 bases for V and 5 bases for J; bases not matched to a gene: 6. Germline-derived CDR1 and CDR2 are MNHNY and SVGAGI (reference sequence). This CDR3 has 13 amino acids.

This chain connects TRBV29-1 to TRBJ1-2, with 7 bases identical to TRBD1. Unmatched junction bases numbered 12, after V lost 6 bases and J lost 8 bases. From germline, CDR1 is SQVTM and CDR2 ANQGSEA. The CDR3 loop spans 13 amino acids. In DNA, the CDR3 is TGCAGCGTGACAGGGTTGGGGGCTCTAGGCTACACCTTC. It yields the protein CSVTGLGALGYTF.

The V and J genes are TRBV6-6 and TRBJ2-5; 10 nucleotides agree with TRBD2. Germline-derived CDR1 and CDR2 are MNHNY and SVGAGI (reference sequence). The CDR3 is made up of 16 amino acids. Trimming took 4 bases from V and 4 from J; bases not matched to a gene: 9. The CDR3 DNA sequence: TGTGCCAGCAGTTCGAGTCTAGCGGGGGTTGGAGAGACCCAGTACTTC. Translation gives CASSSSLAGVGETQYF.

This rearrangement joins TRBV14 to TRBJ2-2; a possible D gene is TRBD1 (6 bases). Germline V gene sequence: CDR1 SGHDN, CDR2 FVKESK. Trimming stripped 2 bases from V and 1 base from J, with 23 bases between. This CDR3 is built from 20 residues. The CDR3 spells CASSQRGNRRALMNTGELFF. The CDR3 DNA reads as TGTGCCAGCAGCCAAAGGGGGAACAGGAGAGCGTTAATGAACACCGGGGAGCTGTTTTTT. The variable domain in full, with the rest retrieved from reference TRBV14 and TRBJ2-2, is EAGVTQFPSHSVIEKGQTVTLRCDPISGHDNLYWYRRVMGKEIKFLLHFVKESKQDESGMPNNRFLAERTGGTYSTLKVQPAELEDSGVYFCASSQRGNRRALMNTGELFFGEGSRLTVL.

CDR3 in amino acids: CASSVGGTVGGYTF. The CDR3 region has the DNA TGTGCCAGCAGCGTGGGAGGGACTGTGGGTGGCTACACCTTC. The chain links TRBV9 to TRBJ1-2, with D perhaps matching TRBD1 (5 bases). The CDR3 has 14 residues. Trimming took off 2 bases at V and 7 bases at J, with 15 bases between the two ends. CDR1 is SGDLS, CDR2 YYNGEE, per germline.

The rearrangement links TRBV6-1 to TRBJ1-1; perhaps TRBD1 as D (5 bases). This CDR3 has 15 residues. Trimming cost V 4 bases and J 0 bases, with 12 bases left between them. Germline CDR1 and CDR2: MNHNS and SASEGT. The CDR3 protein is CASSGRQKMNTEAFF. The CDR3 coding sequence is TGTGCCAGCAGTGGTCGACAGAAAATGAACACTGAAGCTTTCTTT.

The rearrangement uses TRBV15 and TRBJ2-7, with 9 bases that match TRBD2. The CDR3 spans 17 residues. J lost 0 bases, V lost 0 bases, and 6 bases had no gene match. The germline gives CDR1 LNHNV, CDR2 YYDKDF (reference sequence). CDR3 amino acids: CATSRDLSSGNSYEQYF. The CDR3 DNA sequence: TGTGCCACCAGCAGAGATTTATCTAGCGGGAACTCCTACGAGCAGTACTTC.

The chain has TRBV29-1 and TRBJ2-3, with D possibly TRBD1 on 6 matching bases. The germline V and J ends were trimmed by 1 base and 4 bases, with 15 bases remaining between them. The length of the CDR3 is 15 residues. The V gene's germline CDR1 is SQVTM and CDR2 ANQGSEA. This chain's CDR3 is CSVEGGHGVADTQYF. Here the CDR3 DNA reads TGCAGCGTTGAAGGGGGACATGGGGTAGCAGATACGCAGTATTTT.

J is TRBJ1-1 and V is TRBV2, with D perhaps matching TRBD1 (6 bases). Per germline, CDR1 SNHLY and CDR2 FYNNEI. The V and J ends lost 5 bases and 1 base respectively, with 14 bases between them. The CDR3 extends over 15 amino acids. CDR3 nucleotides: TGTGCCAGCAGTCGGTATAAGGACAGGAACACTGAAGCTTTCTTT. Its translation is CASSRYKDRNTEAFF.

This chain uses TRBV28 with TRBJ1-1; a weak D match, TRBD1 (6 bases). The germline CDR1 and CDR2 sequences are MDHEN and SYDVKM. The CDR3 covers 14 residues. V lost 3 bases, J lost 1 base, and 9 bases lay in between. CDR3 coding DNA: TGTGCCAGCAGTTTTTACAGGGAGAACACTGAAGCTTTCTTT. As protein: CASSFYRENTEAFF.

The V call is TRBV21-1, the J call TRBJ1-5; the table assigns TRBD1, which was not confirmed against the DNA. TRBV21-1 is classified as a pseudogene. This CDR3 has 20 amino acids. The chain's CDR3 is CASSKDSCCAGTGIQQPQHF. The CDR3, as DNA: TGTGCCAGCAGCAAAGACAGTTGTTGCGCAGGGACAGGGATTCAACAGCCCCAGCATTTT.

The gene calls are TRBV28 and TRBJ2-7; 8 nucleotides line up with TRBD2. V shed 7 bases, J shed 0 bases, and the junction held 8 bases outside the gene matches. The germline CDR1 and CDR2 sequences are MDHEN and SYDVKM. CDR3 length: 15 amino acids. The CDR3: CASTPGGASSYEQYF. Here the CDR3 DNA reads TGTGCCAGCACCCCGGGGGGGGCGAGCTCCTACGAGCAGTACTTC.